This T cell receptor beta chain was obtained from a study of OX40 agonist ivuxolimab in advanced cancers. A note on the overall study: Ivuxolimab, which targeted the costimulatory receptor OX40 (CD134), was an agonistic, fully human IgG2 monoclonal antibody. In the dose-escalation cohort, 65% to 85% of patients were male, and the mean age was approximately 60 years with a range of roughly 20 to 80. Of the roughly 50 dose-escalation patients, hepatocellular carcinoma was present in around 19, melanoma in some 15, renal cell carcinoma in 9 and head and neck cancer in 9. Prior anti-PD-1, anti-PD-L1 or anti-CTLA-4 therapy was permitted, and 30% to 50% of dose-escalation patients had received checkpoint inhibitors. The paper describes the monotherapy dose-escalation part (N of about 57 patients) of the phase I trial of ivuxolimab. Intravenous ivuxolimab was administered to patients every 2 weeks at six dose levels: 0.01, 0.1, 0.3, 1.5, 3 and 10 mg/kg. Partial responses were achieved by three dose-escalation patients, of whom one had hepatocellular carcinoma and two had cutaneous melanoma. The point of sequencing TCRbeta in the periphery was to test whether ivuxolimab changed TCR sequence diversity and drove clonal T-cell expansion. Overall results and qualifications from the work: The antigen specificity of the peripheral T cells that underwent clonal expansion was not determined. In partial responders in the 0.1-3.0 mg/kg groups, normalized peripheral clonal expansion was found to be among the lowest, especially among CD8+ T cells. On average, CD8+ T cells showed more expanded clones than CD4+ T cells after ivuxolimab. Low levels of normalized T-cell clonal expansion were also seen in some patients who did not respond. At doses from 0.1 to 3.0 mg/kg, clonal expansion was seen in both CD4+ and CD8+ blood T cells between baseline and week 6.

The trial excluded patients who had a history of autoimmune disease or who were on systemic immunosuppression. Peripheral blood for TCR sequencing was drawn from every dose cohort at baseline, at cycle 4 day 1 and at cycle 7 day 1. The samples were drawn from a first-in-human, open-label, multicenter phase I dose-escalation trial of ivuxolimab. The trial enrolled adults with locally advanced or metastatic head and neck squamous cell, hepatocellular, melanoma or renal cell carcinoma. Before TCR sequencing, CD4+ and CD8+ T cells were separately sorted from peripheral blood. Genomic DNA was extracted from sorted cells for sequencing of the TCRbeta CDR3 region. The immunoSEQ Assay was used to sequence the TCRbeta CDR3 regions. TCRdb retrieved this table from immuneACCESS and kept in-frame rearrangements only. Not all clones are present; in checked studies, unresolved V genes account for under half, and no reason is known for the remainder. This sample gives thousands of clones in total; around 62% of them show up just once. Of the sample, around 42% falls within the top ten clones.

Spanning cysteine to phenylalanine, the CDR3 consists of 16 amino acids. The read is trimmed to its CDR3 DNA, 48 bases read in frame from base 1. V is cut back by 0 bases and J by 4 bases, with 9 bases in the junction unmatched. Via the germline V gene, CDR1 is ENHRY and CDR2 SYGVKD. Turning to this clone: Its specific antigen is unknown. No much larger clone exists at a distance of one base, and base qualities are not known.

The sequence came from an adult with an advanced solid tumor such as melanoma, head and neck, liver or kidney cancer. The chain was built from TRBV10-3 and TRBJ2-7; TRBD2 matches 7 bases in the middle. Sequences were derived from CD4+ or CD8+ T cells sorted from blood, sampled in a trial of the OX40 agonist ivuxolimab. The CDR3 has the sequence CAISESFWGGKYEQYF. Here is the DNA: TGTGCCATCAGTGAGTCGTTCTGGGGGGGGAAGTACGAGCAGTACTTC.